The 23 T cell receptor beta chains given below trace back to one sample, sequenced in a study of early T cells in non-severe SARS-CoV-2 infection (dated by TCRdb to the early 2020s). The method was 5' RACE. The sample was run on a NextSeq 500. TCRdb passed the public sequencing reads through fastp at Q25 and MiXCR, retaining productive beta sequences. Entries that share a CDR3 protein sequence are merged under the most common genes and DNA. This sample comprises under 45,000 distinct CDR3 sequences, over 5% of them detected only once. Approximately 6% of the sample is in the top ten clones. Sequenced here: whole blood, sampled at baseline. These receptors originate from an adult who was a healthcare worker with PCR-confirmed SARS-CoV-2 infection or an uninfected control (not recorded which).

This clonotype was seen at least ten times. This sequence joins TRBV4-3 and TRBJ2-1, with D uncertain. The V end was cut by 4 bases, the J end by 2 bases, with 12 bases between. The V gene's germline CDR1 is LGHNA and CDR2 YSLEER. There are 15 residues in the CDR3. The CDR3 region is CASSLEFRAYNEQFF. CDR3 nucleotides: TGCGCCAGCAGCCTAGAGTTTAGAGCCTACAATGAGCAGTTCTTC.

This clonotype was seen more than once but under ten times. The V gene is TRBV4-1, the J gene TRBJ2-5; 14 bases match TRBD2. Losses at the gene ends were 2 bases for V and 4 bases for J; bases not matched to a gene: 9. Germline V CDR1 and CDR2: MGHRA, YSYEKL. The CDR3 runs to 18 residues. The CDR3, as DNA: TGCGCCAGCAGCCAATCAAAGGGACTAGCGGGAGATACAGAGACCCAGTACTTC. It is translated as CASSQSKGLAGDTETQYF.

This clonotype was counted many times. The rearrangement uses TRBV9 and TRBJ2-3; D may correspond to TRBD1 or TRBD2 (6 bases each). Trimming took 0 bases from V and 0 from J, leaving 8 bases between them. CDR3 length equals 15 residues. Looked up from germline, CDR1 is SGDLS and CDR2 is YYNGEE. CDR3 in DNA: TGTGCCAGCAGCGTAGCGGGGGCAAGCACAGATACGCAGTATTTT. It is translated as CASSVAGASTDTQYF.

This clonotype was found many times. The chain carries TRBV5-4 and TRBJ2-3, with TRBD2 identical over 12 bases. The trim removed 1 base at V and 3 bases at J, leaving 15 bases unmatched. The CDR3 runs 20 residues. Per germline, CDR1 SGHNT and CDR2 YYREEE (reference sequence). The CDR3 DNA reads TGTGCCAGCAGCTTGAAGGCAGATGATACTAGCGGGAGGTGGACAGATACGCAGTATTTT. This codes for CASSLKADDTSGRWTDTQYF.

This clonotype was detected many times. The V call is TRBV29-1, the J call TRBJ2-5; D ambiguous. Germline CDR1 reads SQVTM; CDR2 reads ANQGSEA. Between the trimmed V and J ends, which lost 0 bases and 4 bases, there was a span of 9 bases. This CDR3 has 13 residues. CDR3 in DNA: TGCAGCGTTGAAGATGGAATCAGAGAGACCCAGTACTTC. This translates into CSVEDGIRETQYF.

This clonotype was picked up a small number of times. As DNA, the CDR3 is TGTGCCAGCAGCCAAGACAGGGATGGGACCCAGTACTTC. Translation: CASSQDRDGTQYF. The chain links TRBV3-1 to TRBJ2-5; possible D gene TRBD1, 5 bases. Germline CDR1 reads LGHDT; CDR2 reads YNNKEL (reference sequence). The CDR3 sequence is 13 residues long. Trimming cost V 0 bases and J 7 bases, with 9 bases left between them.

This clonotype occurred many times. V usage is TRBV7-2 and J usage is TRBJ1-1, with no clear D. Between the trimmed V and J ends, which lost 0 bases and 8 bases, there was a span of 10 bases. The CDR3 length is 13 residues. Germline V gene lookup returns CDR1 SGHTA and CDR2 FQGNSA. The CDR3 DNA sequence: TGTGCCAGCAGCTTAGCGCTGGAGCTAGAAGCTTTCTTT. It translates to CASSLALELEAFF.

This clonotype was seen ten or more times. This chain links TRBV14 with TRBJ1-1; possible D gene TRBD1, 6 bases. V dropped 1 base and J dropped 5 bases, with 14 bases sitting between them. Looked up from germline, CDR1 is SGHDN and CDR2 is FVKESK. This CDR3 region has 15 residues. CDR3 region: CASSQGPGVKTEAFF. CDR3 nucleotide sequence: TGTGCCAGCAGCCAAGGCCCAGGGGTCAAGACTGAAGCTTTCTTT.

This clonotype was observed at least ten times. CDR3: CASSLGTYEQYV. For the CDR3, the DNA is TGTGCCAGCAGCTTGGGGACCTACGAGCAGTACGTC. The chain combines TRBV7-9 with TRBJ2-7; D is unresolved. This CDR3 spans 12 amino acids. Trimming took off 3 bases at V and 2 bases at J, with 5 bases between the two ends. Germline-derived CDR1 and CDR2 are SEHNR and FQNEAQ (reference sequence).

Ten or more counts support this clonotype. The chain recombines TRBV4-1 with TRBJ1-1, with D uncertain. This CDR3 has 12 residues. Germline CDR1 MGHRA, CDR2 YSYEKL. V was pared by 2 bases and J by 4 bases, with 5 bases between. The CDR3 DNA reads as TGCGCCAGCAGCCAATGGGGCACTGAAGCTTTCTTT. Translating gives CASSQWGTEAFF.

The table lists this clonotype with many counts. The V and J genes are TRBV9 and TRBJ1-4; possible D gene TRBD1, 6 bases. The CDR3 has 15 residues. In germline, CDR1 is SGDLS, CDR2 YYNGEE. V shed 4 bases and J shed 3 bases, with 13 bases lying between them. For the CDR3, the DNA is TGTGCCAGCAGCCGACAGGAGGGGGCTAATGAAAAACTGTTTTTT. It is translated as CASSRQEGANEKLFF.

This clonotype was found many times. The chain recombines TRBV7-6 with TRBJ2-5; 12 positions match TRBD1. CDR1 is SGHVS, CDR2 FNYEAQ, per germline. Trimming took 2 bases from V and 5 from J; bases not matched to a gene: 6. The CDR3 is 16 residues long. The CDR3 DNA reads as TGTGCCAGCAGCTTAATCCGGGACAGGGGGCCGGAGACCCAGTACTTC. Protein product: CASSLIRDRGPETQYF. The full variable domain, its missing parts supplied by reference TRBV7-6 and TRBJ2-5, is GAGVSQSPRYKVTKRGQDVALRCDPISGHVSLYWYRQALGQGPEFLTYFNYEAQQDKSGLPNDRFSAERPEGSISTLTIQRTEQRDSAMYRCASSLIRDRGPETQYFGPGTRLLVL.

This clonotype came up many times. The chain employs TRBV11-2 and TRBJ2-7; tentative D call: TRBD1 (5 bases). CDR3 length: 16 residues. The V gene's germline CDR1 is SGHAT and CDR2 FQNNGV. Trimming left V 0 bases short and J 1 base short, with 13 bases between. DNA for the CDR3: TGTGCCAGCAGCTTAGATCACAGGCTATCGTCCTACGAGCAGTACTTC. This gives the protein CASSLDHRLSSYEQYF.

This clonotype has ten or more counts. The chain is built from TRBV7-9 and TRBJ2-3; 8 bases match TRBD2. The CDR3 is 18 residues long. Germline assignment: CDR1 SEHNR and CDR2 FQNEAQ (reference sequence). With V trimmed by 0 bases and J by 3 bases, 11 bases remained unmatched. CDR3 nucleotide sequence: TGTGCCAGCAGCTTAGCGCTTCTCCGGGAGGGCCAGACAGATACGCAGTATTTT. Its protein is CASSLALLREGQTDTQYF.

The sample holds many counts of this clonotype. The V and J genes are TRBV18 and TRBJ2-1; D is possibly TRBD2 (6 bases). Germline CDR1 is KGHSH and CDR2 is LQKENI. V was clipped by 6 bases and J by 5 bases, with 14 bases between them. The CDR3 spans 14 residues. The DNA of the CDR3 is TGTGCCAGCTCCCGACCGGGACTCAACAATGAGCAGTTCTTC. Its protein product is CASSRPGLNNEQFF.

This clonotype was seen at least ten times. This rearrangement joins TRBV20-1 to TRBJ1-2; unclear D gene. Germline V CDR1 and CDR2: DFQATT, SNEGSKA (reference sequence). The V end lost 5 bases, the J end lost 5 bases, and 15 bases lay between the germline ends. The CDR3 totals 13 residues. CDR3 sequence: CSAGPGGQYGYTF. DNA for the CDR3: TGCAGTGCTGGTCCCGGAGGGCAATATGGCTACACCTTC.

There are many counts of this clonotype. The CDR3 loop reads CASSSQGRTDTQYF. The CDR3 nucleotides read TGTGCCAGCAGTTCACAGGGGCGGACAGATACGCAGTATTTT. This sequence joins TRBV12-3 or TRBV12-4 and TRBJ2-3, with 7 positions matching TRBD1. This CDR3 contains 14 residues. Trimming at V came to 4 bases and at J to 3 bases, leaving 4 bases not matched to a gene.

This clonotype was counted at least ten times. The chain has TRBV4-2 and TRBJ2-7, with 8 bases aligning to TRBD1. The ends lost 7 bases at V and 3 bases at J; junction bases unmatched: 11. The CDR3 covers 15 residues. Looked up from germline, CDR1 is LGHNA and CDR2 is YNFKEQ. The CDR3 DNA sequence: TGTGCCAGCACCCACGGACAGGGACCGGGCTACGAGCAGTACTTC. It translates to CASTHGQGPGYEQYF.

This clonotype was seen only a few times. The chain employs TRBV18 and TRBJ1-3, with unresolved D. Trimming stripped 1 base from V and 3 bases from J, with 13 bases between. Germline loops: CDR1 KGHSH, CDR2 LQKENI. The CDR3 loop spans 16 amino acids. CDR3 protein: CASSPQMSADGNTIYF. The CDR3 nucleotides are TGTGCCAGCTCACCACAAATGTCGGCAGATGGAAACACCATATATTTT. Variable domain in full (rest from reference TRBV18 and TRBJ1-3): NAGVMQNPRHLVRRRGQEARLRCSPMKGHSHVYWYRQLPEEGLKFMVYLQKENIIDESGMPKERFSAEFPKEGPSILRIQQVVRGDSAAYFCASSPQMSADGNTIYFGEGSWLTVV.

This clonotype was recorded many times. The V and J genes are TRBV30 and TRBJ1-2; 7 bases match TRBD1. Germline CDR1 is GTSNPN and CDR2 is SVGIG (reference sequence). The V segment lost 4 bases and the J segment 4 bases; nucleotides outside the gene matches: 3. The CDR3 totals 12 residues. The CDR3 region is CAWKGASYGYTF. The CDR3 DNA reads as TGTGCCTGGAAGGGGGCTTCCTATGGCTACACCTTC.

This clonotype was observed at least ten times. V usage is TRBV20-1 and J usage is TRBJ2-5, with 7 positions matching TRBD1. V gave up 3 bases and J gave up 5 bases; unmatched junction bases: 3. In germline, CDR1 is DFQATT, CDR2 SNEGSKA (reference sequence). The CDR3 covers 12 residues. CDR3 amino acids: CSASPTGETQYF. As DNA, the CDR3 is TGCAGTGCTAGCCCGACAGGGGAGACCCAGTACTTC.

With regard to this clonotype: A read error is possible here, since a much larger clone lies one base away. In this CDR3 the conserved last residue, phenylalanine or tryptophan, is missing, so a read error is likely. CDR3 sequence (DNA): TGTGCCTGGAGTGTAAATCCGCAGAACACTGAAGCTTTCATT. It codes for CAWSVNPQNTEAFI. The rearrangement joins TRBV30 to TRBJ1-1, with D unresolved. Germline assignment: CDR1 GTSNPN and CDR2 SVGIG (reference sequence). Trimming pared 0 bases from V and 1 base from J, leaving 9 bases between. This CDR3 is 14 amino acids long.

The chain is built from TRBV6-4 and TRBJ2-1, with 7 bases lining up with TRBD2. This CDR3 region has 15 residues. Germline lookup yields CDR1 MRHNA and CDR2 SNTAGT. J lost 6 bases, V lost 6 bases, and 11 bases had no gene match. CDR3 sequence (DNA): TGTGCCAGCAGCCGGCGGGCGGGAGAAGTCAATGAGCAGTTCTTC. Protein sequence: CASSRRAGEVNEQFF.